The 2 T cell receptor beta chains in this list originate from one sample, sequenced in a study of cytomegalovirus exposure and HLA in healthy donors (dated by TCRdb to about 2017). Libraries were built with the immunoSEQ multiplex PCR assay. A mixture of 60 forward primers for TCR Vbeta segments and 13 reverse primers for TCR Jbeta segments was used in the multiplex PCR. In its TCRdb copy, this immuneACCESS table keeps in-frame sequences only and misses some clones. Where compared with another copy, unresolved V genes explain less than half of these, and the others have no known cause. This sample gives around 190,000 clones in total; roughly 77% of them show up just once. The top ten clonotypes cover 1.6% of the sample. The sequencing sample was made of PBMCs. All receptors come from a woman between 45 and 65 years old in good health and CMV-seronegative.

J is TRBJ1-2 and V is TRBV2, with D maybe TRBD1 (6 bases). Germline V gene sequence: CDR1 SNHLY, CDR2 FYNNEI. The ends were cut back, 6 bases at V and 4 bases at J, with 12 bases in the middle. CDR3 length equals 13 residues. CDR3 coding DNA: TGTGCCAGCAGCGGCACAGGGATCTATGGCTACACCTTC. Its translation is CASSGTGIYGYTF.

This clone was picked up one time. CDR3 in amino acids: CASSSGRAYNEQFF. CDR3 bases: TGCGCCAGCAGCTCGGGGAGGGCTTACAATGAGCAGTTCTTC. The chain is built from TRBV5-1 and TRBJ2-1, with TRBD2 identical over 7 bases. The CDR3 totals 14 residues. Trimming took 3 bases from V and 4 from J; bases not matched to a gene: 4. Germline loops: CDR1 SGHRS, CDR2 YFSETQ.